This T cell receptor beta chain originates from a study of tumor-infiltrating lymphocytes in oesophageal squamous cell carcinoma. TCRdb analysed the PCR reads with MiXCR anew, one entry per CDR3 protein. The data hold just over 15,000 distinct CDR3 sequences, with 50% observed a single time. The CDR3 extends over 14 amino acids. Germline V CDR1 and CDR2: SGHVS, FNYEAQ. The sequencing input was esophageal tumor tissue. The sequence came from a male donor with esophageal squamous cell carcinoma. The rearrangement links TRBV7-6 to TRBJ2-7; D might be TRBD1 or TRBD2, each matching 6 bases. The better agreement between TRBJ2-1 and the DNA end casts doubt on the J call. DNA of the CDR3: TGTGCCAGCAGCTTTTCGGGGGCCTCGGGTGAGCAGTTCTTC. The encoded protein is CASSFSGASGEQFF.